Following are 30 T cell receptor beta chains from one sample sequenced in a study of blood T cell repertoires in COVID-19. Sequenced by immunoSEQ multiplex PCR; TCRdb stores in-frame clones only, minus some. The data show more than 95,000 clones, roughly 80% seen once. Sequencing was performed on peripheral blood. The receptors here all came from a woman of 80 years or more with acute or convalescent COVID-19.

V gene TRBV7-6 combines with J gene TRBJ2-4; D is possibly TRBD2 (8 bases). The V end was cut by 1 base, the J end by 7 bases, with 20 bases between. CDR1 SGHVS and CDR2 FNYEAQ come from the germline V gene. The CDR3 extends over 17 amino acids. The CDR3 reads CASSLGRGREAGNIQYF. The CDR3, as DNA: TGTGCCAGCAGCTTAGGAAGGGGGCGGGAGGCCGGGAACATTCAGTACTTC.

The chain combines TRBV5-3 with TRBJ2-7; 10 bases are a match to TRBD1. TRBV5-3 is designated an ORF whose function remains uncertain. V lost 2 bases, J lost 7 bases, and 6 bases stayed unmatched. This CDR3 is built from 14 residues. This CDR3 is CARSLRQGAREQYV. In DNA form, the CDR3 reads TGTGCCAGAAGCTTAAGACAGGGGGCGAGAGAGCAGTACGTC.

The chain links TRBV6-5 to TRBJ1-3; weak D call: TRBD1 (5 bases). This CDR3 has 13 residues. Trimming pared 4 bases from V and 4 bases from J, leaving 8 bases between. Germline CDR1 and CDR2: MNHEY and SVGAGI. CDR3 sequence: CASSSTAGNTIYF. DNA of the CDR3: TGTGCCAGCAGTTCGACAGCCGGAAACACCATATATTTT.

This chain links TRBV29-1 with TRBJ2-1; 7 positions match TRBD2. The germline gives CDR1 SQVTM, CDR2 ANQGSEA. With V trimmed by 7 bases and J by 5 bases, 8 bases remained unmatched. This CDR3 contains 13 residues. The CDR3 loop is CSAGGGRDNEQFF. The CDR3 DNA reads TGCAGCGCGGGGGGTGGGAGAGACAATGAGCAGTTCTTC.

The V and J genes are TRBV2 and TRBJ1-2, with D perhaps TRBD1 (5 bases). Germline V gene lookup returns CDR1 SNHLY and CDR2 FYNNEI. This CDR3 contains 13 residues. Between the trimmed V and J ends, which lost 2 bases and 4 bases, there was a span of 8 bases. DNA of the CDR3: TGTGCCAGCAGTGAAAGGCAGGGCTATGGCTACACCTTC. The encoded protein is CASSERQGYGYTF.

The chain is built from TRBV18 and TRBJ2-5, with D possibly being TRBD1 (6 bases). V lost 2 bases and J 9 bases, leaving 16 bases between the germline ends. The CDR3 is 14 amino acids. Germline CDR1 is KGHSH and CDR2 is LQKENI. The CDR3 is CASSPERQGKAQYF. In DNA, the CDR3 is TGTGCCAGCTCACCAGAGAGGCAGGGGAAGGCCCAGTACTTC. The entire variable domain, with the rest obtained from reference TRBV18 and TRBJ2-5, is as follows: NAGVMQNPRHLVRRRGQEARLRCSPMKGHSHVYWYRQLPEEGLKFMVYLQKENIIDESGMPKERFSAEFPKEGPSILRIQQVVRGDSAAYFCASSPERQGKAQYFGPGTRLLVL.

The chain combines TRBV5-6 with TRBJ2-7; the match to TRBD2 covers 8 bases. J gave up 2 bases and V 0 bases, and 7 bases lay outside the gene matches. There are 16 residues in the CDR3. Germline lookup yields CDR1 SGHDT and CDR2 YYEEEE. The CDR3 protein is CASSLARVAGTYEQYF. For the CDR3, the DNA is TGTGCCAGCAGCTTGGCCAGGGTAGCGGGGACCTACGAGCAGTACTTC.

This chain connects TRBV7-2 to TRBJ1-5; 10 nucleotides align to TRBD1. CDR3 length equals 14 residues. V gave up 6 bases and J gave up 5 bases; unmatched junction bases: 4. In germline, CDR1 is SGHTA, CDR2 FQGNSA. For the CDR3, the DNA is TGTGCCAGCAGTCCCGGGACAGGGGATCAGCCCCAGCATTTT. It translates to CASSPGTGDQPQHF.

The chain carries TRBV30 and TRBJ1-3; D is unresolved. Trimming left V 4 bases short and J 0 bases short, with 10 bases between. The CDR3 contains 14 residues. Per germline, CDR1 GTSNPN and CDR2 SVGIG (reference sequence). CDR3: CAWIPVFSGNTIYF. The CDR3 nucleotides read TGTGCCTGGATCCCGGTCTTCTCTGGAAACACCATATATTTT.

V and J are TRBV18 and TRBJ2-1, with a possible D match to TRBD2 (5 bases). V was cut by 3 bases and J by 4 bases, with 13 bases left in between. There are 15 residues in the CDR3. Germline lookup yields CDR1 KGHSH and CDR2 LQKENI. This CDR3 is CASSPGRLPYNEQFF. CDR3 sequence (DNA): TGTGCCAGCTCACCTGGGAGACTCCCTTACAATGAGCAGTTCTTC.

The CDR3 protein is CASSDRAGRNTEAFF. DNA for the CDR3: TGTGCCAGCAGTGATCGGGCAGGGCGGAACACTGAAGCTTTCTTT. The rearrangement joins TRBV2 to TRBJ1-1; TRBD1 is a possible D gene (5 bases). V dropped 3 bases and J dropped 1 base, with 12 bases sitting between them. The CDR3 loop spans 15 amino acids. CDR1 is SNHLY and CDR2 is FYNNEI in the germline V gene.

V and J are TRBV27 and TRBJ1-1, with 11 nucleotides matching TRBD1. This CDR3 is built from 15 residues. V shed 5 bases, J shed 5 bases, and the junction held 7 bases outside the gene matches. Germline V gene sequence: CDR1 MNHEY, CDR2 SMNVEV (reference sequence). The DNA of the CDR3 is TGTGCCAGCAGTCCCTCGGACAGGGGGCTTACTGAAGCTTTCTTT. Protein product: CASSPSDRGLTEAFF.

The chain employs TRBV7-9 and TRBJ1-1, with 7 positions matching TRBD1. V was clipped by 4 bases and J by 5 bases; unmatched bases: 10. Germline CDR1 SEHNR, CDR2 FQNEAQ (reference sequence). The CDR3 covers 15 residues. The CDR3 region is CASSSYQGVGTEAFF. As DNA, the CDR3 is TGTGCCAGCAGCTCGTATCAGGGGGTTGGAACTGAAGCTTTCTTT.

The CDR3 DNA follows: TGTGCCAGCAGTTTACGGGGCTACGAGCAGTACTTC. Protein: CASSLRGYEQYF. The chain recombines TRBV28 with TRBJ2-7, with D possibly matching TRBD2 (5 bases). V was shortened by 2 bases and J by 3 bases, with 5 bases between the two germline ends. Germline loops: CDR1 MDHEN, CDR2 SYDVKM. The CDR3 spans 12 residues.

This clone has only one observation. CDR3 residues: CSAGQSSYEQYF. CDR3 coding DNA: TGCAGCGCGGGACAGAGCTCCTACGAGCAGTACTTC. V gene TRBV29-1 combines with J gene TRBJ2-7; 7 bases match TRBD1. In germline, CDR1 is SQVTM, CDR2 ANQGSEA. Losses at the gene ends were 7 bases for V and 0 bases for J; bases not matched to a gene: 3. There are 12 residues in the CDR3.

The chain carries TRBV6-2 or TRBV6-3 and TRBJ2-7; possible D gene TRBD2, 6 bases. The V and J ends lost 6 bases and 1 base respectively, with 19 bases between them. Germline V gives CDR1 MNHEY, CDR2 SVGEGT. The CDR3 runs 16 residues. CDR3 sequence reads: CASSPTGSPGSYEQYV. The CDR3 region has the DNA TGTGCCAGCAGCCCTACCGGGAGCCCGGGGTCCTACGAGCAGTACGTC.

This clone was seen only once. The gene calls are TRBV14 and TRBJ1-1; 7 bases align to TRBD1. This CDR3 spans 16 amino acids. CDR1 and CDR2 (germline): SGHDN, FVKESK. V lost 0 bases to trimming and J lost 0 bases; unmatched junction nucleotides: 4. DNA for the CDR3: TGTGCCAGCAGCCAAGATAGAGGACAGGTGAACACTGAAGCTTTCTTT. Amino acids: CASSQDRGQVNTEAFF.

The V and J genes are TRBV5-4 and TRBJ2-5, with D possibly TRBD1 on 6 matching bases. This CDR3 region has 14 residues. Trimming stripped 4 bases from V and 1 base from J, with 11 bases between. Germline V CDR1 and CDR2: SGHNT, YYREEE (reference sequence). The CDR3 DNA reads as TGTGCCAGCAGCCAAGGACAGTCCCAAGAGACCCAGTACTTC. This codes for CASSQGQSQETQYF.

The chain has TRBV28 and TRBJ1-5, with 10 nucleotides matching TRBD1. The V gene's germline CDR1 is MDHEN and CDR2 SYDVKM. This CDR3 spans 15 amino acids. The J segment lost 4 bases and the V segment lost 4 bases, leaving 4 bases of the junction unmatched. The CDR3 DNA reads as TGTGCCAGCAGTTCCCGGGACAGGGGAAATCAGCCCCAGCATTTT. Translating gives CASSSRDRGNQPQHF.

This clone appeared a few times. CDR3 loop: CASSLAWTDTQYF. The CDR3 DNA is TGTGCCAGCAGTTTAGCTTGGACAGATACGCAGTATTTT. The chain is built from TRBV6-2 or TRBV6-3 and TRBJ2-3; D remains ambiguous. Trimming removed 4 bases at V and 3 bases at J, with 8 bases between. The CDR3 runs 13 residues. Germline lookup yields CDR1 MNHEY and CDR2 SVGEGT.

This clone appeared a few times. The chain couples TRBV10-3 to TRBJ2-1; 7 nucleotides agree with TRBD2. This CDR3 has 15 residues. Germline CDR1 is ENHRY and CDR2 is SYGVKD. With 10 bases clipped from V and 2 bases from J, the junction kept 11 bases outside the gene matches. The CDR3 is CATGDYLTPYNEQFF. DNA for the CDR3: TGTGCCACCGGGGACTACCTTACGCCCTACAATGAGCAGTTCTTC.

The chain has TRBV30 and TRBJ1-1; D remains unclear. The V end lost 8 bases, the J end lost 5 bases, and 21 bases lay between the germline ends. Looked up from germline, CDR1 is GTSNPN and CDR2 is SVGIG (reference sequence). The CDR3 extends over 14 amino acids. CDR3 in DNA: TGTGCCCAGGTTCGTAGGAATTCGTGGACTGAAGCTTTCTTT. This gives the protein CAQVRRNSWTEAFF.

This clone was recorded at least ten times. The chain combines TRBV5-4 with TRBJ2-2, with TRBD2 matching 8 bases. This CDR3 has 16 residues. With 4 bases clipped from V and 6 bases from J, the junction kept 11 bases outside the gene matches. Germline CDR1 SGHNT, CDR2 YYREEE (reference sequence). CDR3: CASSPIAGQLSGELFF. The CDR3 nucleotides read TGTGCCAGCAGCCCTATAGCGGGACAACTCTCCGGGGAGCTGTTTTTT.

V usage is TRBV5-1 and J usage is TRBJ2-3; D may be TRBD1 (5 bases). The CDR3 runs to 14 residues. V dropped 1 base and J dropped 3 bases, with 9 bases sitting between them. The germline gives CDR1 SGHRS, CDR2 YFSETQ. The CDR3 nucleotides read TGCGCCAGCAGCTTGCAGGGTTCAACAGATACGCAGTATTTT. It encodes CASSLQGSTDTQYF.

This clone was found once. The rearrangement links TRBV18 to TRBJ1-6; D call uncertain. CDR1 is KGHSH, CDR2 LQKENI, per germline. The CDR3 runs 14 residues. V lost 0 bases to trimming and J lost 7 bases, with 7 bases between them. The CDR3 DNA follows: TGTGCCAGCTCACCACCGAGGAAAAATTCACCCCTCCACTTT. This encodes CASSPPRKNSPLHF.

This rearrangement joins TRBV6-5 to TRBJ2-7, with 12 bases that match TRBD2. The trim removed 4 bases at V and 5 bases at J, leaving 9 bases unmatched. CDR1 is MNHEY, CDR2 SVGAGI, per germline. The CDR3 covers 16 residues. The DNA for the CDR3 is TGTGCCAGCAGTTCCCCTAGCGGGAGGGCCCTTCACGAGCAGTACTTC. Its protein is CASSSPSGRALHEQYF.

This clone was seen a single time. In DNA, the CDR3 is TGTGCCAGCAGCCCCGCGGGTTTACGCACAGATACGCAGTATTTT. It translates to CASSPAGLRTDTQYF. This chain connects TRBV9 to TRBJ2-3; the D gene is possibly TRBD2 (5 bases). This CDR3 region has 15 residues. Germline-derived CDR1 and CDR2 are SGDLS and YYNGEE. V was cut by 4 bases and J by 1 base, with 13 bases left in between.

V usage is TRBV15 and J usage is TRBJ2-1, with 8 positions matching TRBD2. This CDR3 spans 17 amino acids. Germline values: CDR1 LNHNV, CDR2 YYDKDF (reference sequence). J lost 5 bases, V lost 0 bases, and 9 bases had no gene match. The CDR3 reads CATSRERSGRGDNEQFF. The CDR3 DNA is TGTGCCACCAGCAGAGAGCGGAGCGGGAGAGGGGACAATGAGCAGTTCTTC.

Points on this clone: Sequence at one end of the junction differs from germline and may be a read error. CDR3 sequence: CASSTAGTSHSPNF. The DNA for the CDR3 is TGCGCCAGCAGCACCGCCGGGACTAGTCACTCCCCAAACTTC. This chain joins TRBV5-1 and TRBJ2-5, with 8 bases matching TRBD2. Looked up from germline, CDR1 is SGHRS and CDR2 is YFSETQ. The CDR3 runs 14 residues.

The J gene is TRBJ2-2, the V gene TRBV11-3, with TRBD1 matching over 7 bases. Germline trimming cut 4 bases from V and 3 bases from J; bases unmatched to any gene: 8. Germline assignment: CDR1 SGHNT and CDR2 YENEEA. This CDR3 has 16 amino acids. The CDR3 spells CASSSPSRGHTGELFF. The CDR3 DNA sequence: TGTGCCAGCAGCTCCCCGAGTAGGGGGCACACCGGGGAGCTGTTTTTT.